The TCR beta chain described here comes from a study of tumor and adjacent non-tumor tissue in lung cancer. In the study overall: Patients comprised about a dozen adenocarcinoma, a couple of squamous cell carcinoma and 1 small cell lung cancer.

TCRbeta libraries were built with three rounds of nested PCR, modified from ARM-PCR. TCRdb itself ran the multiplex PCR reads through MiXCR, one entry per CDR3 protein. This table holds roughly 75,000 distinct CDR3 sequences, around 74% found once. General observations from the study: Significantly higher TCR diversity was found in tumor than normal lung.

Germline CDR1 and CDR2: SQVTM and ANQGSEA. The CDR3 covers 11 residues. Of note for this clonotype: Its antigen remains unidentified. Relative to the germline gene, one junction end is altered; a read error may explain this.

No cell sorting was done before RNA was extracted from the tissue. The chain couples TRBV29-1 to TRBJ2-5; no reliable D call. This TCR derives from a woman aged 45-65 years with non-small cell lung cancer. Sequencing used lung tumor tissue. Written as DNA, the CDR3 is TGCAGTGTCAACAGTGAAGAGATCCAGTACTTC. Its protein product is CSVNSEEIQYF. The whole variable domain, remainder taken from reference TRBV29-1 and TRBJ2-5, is SAVISQKPSRDICQRGTSLTIQCQVDSQVTMMFWYRQQPGQSLTLIATANQGSEATYESGFVIDKFPISRPNLTFSTLTVSNMSPEDSSIYLCSVNSEEIQYFGPGTRLLVL.